Below are 14 T cell receptor beta chains sequenced from a single sample in a study of CD8+ T cells in alopecia areata (dated by TCRdb to the late 2010s). The library was prepared using the immunoSEQ multiplex PCR assay. RNA was extracted from all samples and reverse transcribed into cDNA as template for TCR sequencing. The table was pulled from immuneACCESS by TCRdb, which kept in-frame rearrangements only. Such tables lose some clones; where checked, under half of the loss comes from unresolved V genes, and the rest has no known cause. The sample yields about 140,000 clones; 55% were counted once. In total, the top ten clones hold about 4.5% of the sample. The sequencing sample was made of CD4+ T cells sorted from blood. The receptor set was obtained from a human donor in good health.

The chain employs TRBV15 and TRBJ1-5; D is uncertain. The germline V and J ends were trimmed by 1 base and 1 base, with 11 bases remaining between them. Per the germline V gene, CDR1 is LNHNV and CDR2 is YYDKDF (reference sequence). The CDR3 runs to 16 residues. This CDR3 reads CATSRGEVRSNQPQHF. The CDR3 DNA reads TGTGCCACCAGCAGAGGGGAGGTCAGGAGCAATCAGCCCCAGCATTTT.

The V gene is TRBV13, the J gene TRBJ2-7; 7 bases are a match to TRBD1. CDR3 size: 17 residues. V lost 5 bases to trimming and J lost 1 base; unmatched junction nucleotides: 14. Germline V gene sequence: CDR1 PRHDT, CDR2 FYEKMQ (reference sequence). The CDR3 bases are TGTGCCAGCAGCAAGTCCCAACCGGACAGGACATCCTACGAGCAGTACTTC. It yields the protein CASSKSQPDRTSYEQYF.

This clone was seen only a few times. This sequence joins TRBV7-9 and TRBJ2-7; D is possibly TRBD2 (5 bases). V was trimmed by 2 bases and J by 0 bases, leaving 11 bases between them. Per germline, CDR1 SEHNR and CDR2 FQNEAQ (reference sequence). The CDR3 sequence is 15 residues long. This chain's CDR3 is CASSLTLAFSYEQYF. The CDR3 nucleotides are TGTGCCAGCAGCTTAACTTTAGCGTTCTCCTACGAGCAGTACTTC.

The chain uses TRBV29-1 and TRBJ2-7, with D perhaps TRBD1 or TRBD2 (5 bases each). V was shortened by 6 bases and J by 4 bases, with 10 bases between the two germline ends. The CDR3 covers 11 residues. Germline lookup yields CDR1 SQVTM and CDR2 ANQGSEA. CDR3 DNA sequence: TGCAGCGTCAGGGAGATGTACGAGCAGTACTTC. This sequence encodes CSVREMYEQYF.

This chain links TRBV6-5 with TRBJ1-4; TRBD1 might be the D (5 bases). Germline CDR1 MNHEY, CDR2 SVGAGI. The CDR3 covers 15 residues. Trimming stripped 2 bases from V and 0 bases from J, with 7 bases between. Here the CDR3 reads CASSYRGATNEKLFF. As DNA, the CDR3 is TGTGCCAGCAGTTACAGGGGAGCAACTAATGAAAAACTGTTTTTT.

The chain links TRBV10-3 to TRBJ1-2, with D possibly being TRBD1 (5 bases). Trimming stripped 7 bases from V and 2 bases from J, with 17 bases between. CDR1 and CDR2 (germline): ENHRY, SYGVKD. The CDR3 is 15 amino acids. CDR3: CAIKGTGEGNYGYTF. The CDR3 DNA is TGTGCCATCAAGGGGACCGGGGAGGGAAACTATGGCTACACCTTC.

This clone was detected a few times. The rearrangement uses TRBV4-1 and TRBJ2-3, with 9 bases matching TRBD1. CDR1 and CDR2 (germline): MGHRA, YSYEKL. The V and J ends lost 0 bases and 3 bases, in that order; junction bases with no gene match: 4. CDR3 length equals 16 residues. CDR3 residues: CASSQEAGQGTDTQYF. The CDR3 DNA reads TGCGCCAGCAGCCAAGAGGCCGGACAGGGGACAGATACGCAGTATTTT.

This clone appeared a few times. V gene TRBV27 combines with J gene TRBJ2-5; TRBD1 matches 7 bases. CDR3 length equals 15 residues. V shed 3 bases, J shed 2 bases, and the junction held 6 bases outside the gene matches. Germline CDR1 reads MNHEY; CDR2 reads SMNVEV (reference sequence). This chain's CDR3 is CASSFRGQSQETQYF. CDR3 nucleotides: TGTGCCAGCAGTTTTAGGGGACAGAGTCAAGAGACCCAGTACTTC.

This chain connects TRBV7-2 to TRBJ2-1; 7 bases agree with TRBD2. Germline CDR1 and CDR2: SGHTA and FQGNSA. V trimming: 6 bases; J trimming: 9 bases; junction bases outside the gene matches: 14. The CDR3 length is 15 residues. The chain's CDR3 is CASSPSGDRFSEQFF. The CDR3 DNA sequence: TGTGCCAGCAGTCCTAGCGGCGATAGGTTCAGTGAGCAGTTCTTC.

This clone showed up just a few times. J is TRBJ2-6 and V is TRBV29-1; D is undetermined. There are 15 residues in the CDR3. With 6 bases removed from V and 0 bases from J, the gap between germline ends came to 12 bases. Per the germline V gene, CDR1 is SQVTM and CDR2 is ANQGSEA. The CDR3 DNA reads as TGCAGCGTGGGTAATTTGGGCTCTGGGGCCAACGTCCTGACTTTC. Translating gives CSVGNLGSGANVLTF.

This clone was seen more than once but under ten times. CDR3 DNA: TGCACCAGCAGCCAACTAAACACTTCCCCCGAGCAGTACTTC. It yields the protein CTSSQLNTSPEQYF. J is TRBJ2-7 and V is TRBV1. TRBV1 is recorded as a pseudogene. This CDR3 is 14 amino acids long.

In its sample, this clone was seen a few times. The rearrangement joins TRBV18 to TRBJ2-7, with 7 bases that match TRBD2. Germline-derived CDR1 and CDR2 are KGHSH and LQKENI. The CDR3 is 14 residues long. V dropped 6 bases and J dropped 0; count of bases not matched to a gene: 5. The CDR3 sequence is CASSEAGSSYEQYF. CDR3 in DNA: TGTGCCAGCTCGGAAGCGGGGTCCTCCTACGAGCAGTACTTC.

The chain combines TRBV5-1 with TRBJ2-3, with TRBD1 identical over 9 bases. Germline CDR1 SGHRS, CDR2 YFSETQ. The CDR3 spans 14 residues. V lost 2 bases, J lost 7 bases, and 5 bases stayed unmatched. CDR3 sequence (DNA): TGCGCCAGCAGCTTACAGGGGGCTCCGAATACGCAGTATTTT. It yields the protein CASSLQGAPNTQYF.

This clone occurred a few times. This chain joins TRBV11-2 and TRBJ2-7; 13 nucleotides line up with TRBD2. V was pared by 5 bases and J by 4 bases, with 8 bases of the junction left unmatched. CDR1 is SGHAT and CDR2 is FQNNGV in the germline V gene. The CDR3 is 16 residues long. CDR3 protein: CASSGRLAGGPYEQYF. The CDR3 DNA sequence: TGTGCCAGCAGCGGTCGACTAGCGGGAGGCCCTTACGAGCAGTACTTC.